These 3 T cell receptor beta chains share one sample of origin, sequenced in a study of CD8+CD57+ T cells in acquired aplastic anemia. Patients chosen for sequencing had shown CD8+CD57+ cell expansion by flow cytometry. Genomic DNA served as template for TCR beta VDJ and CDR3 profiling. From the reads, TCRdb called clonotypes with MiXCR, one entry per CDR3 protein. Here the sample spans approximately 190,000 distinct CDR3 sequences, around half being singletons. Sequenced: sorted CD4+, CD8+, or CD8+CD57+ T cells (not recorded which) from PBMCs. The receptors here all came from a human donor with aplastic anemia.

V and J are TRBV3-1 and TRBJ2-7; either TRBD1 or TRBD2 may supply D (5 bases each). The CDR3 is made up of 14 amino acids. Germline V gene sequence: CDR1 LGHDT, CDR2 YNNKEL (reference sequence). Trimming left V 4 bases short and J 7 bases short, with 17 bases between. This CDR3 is CASSPTGTRREQYF. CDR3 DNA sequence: TGTGCCAGCAGCCCGACTGGGACGCGACGGGAGCAGTACTTC.

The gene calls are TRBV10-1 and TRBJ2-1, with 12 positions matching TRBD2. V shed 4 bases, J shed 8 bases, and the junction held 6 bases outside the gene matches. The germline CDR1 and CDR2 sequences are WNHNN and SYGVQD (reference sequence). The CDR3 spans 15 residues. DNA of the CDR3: TGCGCCAGCAGTGGCGGACTAGCGGGAAGGGATGAGCAGTTCTTC. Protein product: CASSGGLAGRDEQFF.

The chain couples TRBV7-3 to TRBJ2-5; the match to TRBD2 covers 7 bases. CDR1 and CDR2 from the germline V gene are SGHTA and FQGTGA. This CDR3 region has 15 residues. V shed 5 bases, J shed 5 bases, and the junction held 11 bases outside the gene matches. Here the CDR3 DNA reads TGTGCCAGCAGCCCGGCAGCGGGGAGTGGGGAGACCCAGTACTTC. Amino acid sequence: CASSPAAGSGETQYF.